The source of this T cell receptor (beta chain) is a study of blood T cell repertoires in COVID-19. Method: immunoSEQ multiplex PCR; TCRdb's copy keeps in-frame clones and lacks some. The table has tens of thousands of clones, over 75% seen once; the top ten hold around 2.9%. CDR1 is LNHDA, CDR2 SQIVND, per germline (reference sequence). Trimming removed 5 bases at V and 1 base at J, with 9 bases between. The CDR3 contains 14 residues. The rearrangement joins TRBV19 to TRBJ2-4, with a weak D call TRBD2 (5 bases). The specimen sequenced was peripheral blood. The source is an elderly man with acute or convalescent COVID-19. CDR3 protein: CASSARGAKNIQYF. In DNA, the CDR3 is TGTGCCAGTAGTGCCCGGGGTGCCAAAAACATTCAGTACTTC.